These T cell receptor beta chains were read from a single sample in a study of T-cell reconstitution after alpha-beta-depleted transplantation in children. TCRdb recomputed calls from the PCR reads with MiXCR, one row per CDR3 protein. The profile shows around 400,000 distinct CDR3 sequences, about a fifth of them singletons. The sample was PBMCs from the stem cell graft donor, taken from the stem cell graft. Every receptor here comes from a human donor who donated a stem cell graft to a child with acute myeloid leukemia. Each CDR3 is given with its conserved first and last residue. A D gene is named only where the DNA matches it firmly. Clone sizes are given selectively: once, few, many, or a class where the clone is expanded.

V gene: TRBV6-2/TRBV6-3
J gene: TRBJ1-1
clone size: NA
D gene: NA
CDR3 DNA: TGTGCCAGCAGTTACTCGAGAGGGGTAGCTTTCTTT
CDR3 protein: CASSYSRGVAFF

V gene: TRBV7-2
J gene: TRBJ1-2
clone size: few
D gene: NA
CDR3 DNA: TGTGCCAGCAGCTTACTCAGGGAGGCGGGCTACACCTTC
CDR3 protein: CASSLLREAGYTF

V gene: TRBV20-1
J gene: TRBJ2-6
clone size: few
D gene: NA
CDR3 DNA: TGCAGTGCTAGAGATTCTAGGAGTCCTGGGGCCAACGTCCTGACTTTC
CDR3 protein: CSARDSRSPGANVLTF

V gene: TRBV20-1
J gene: TRBJ1-5
clone size: few
D gene: TRBD1
CDR3 DNA: TGCAGTGCTCGTCGGACAGGGGATCAGCCCCAGCATTTT
CDR3 protein: CSARRTGDQPQHF

V gene: TRBV20-1
J gene: TRBJ2-1
clone size: many
D gene: NA
CDR3 DNA: TGCAGTGCTAGAGGCCCCACCCTGGGCATCAACAATGAGCAGTTCTTC
CDR3 protein: CSARGPTLGINNEQFF

V gene: TRBV5-1
J gene: TRBJ1-4
clone size: NA
D gene: NA
CDR3 DNA: TGCGCCAACAATGAAAAACTGTTTTTT
CDR3 protein: CANNEKLFF

V gene: TRBV12-3/TRBV12-4
J gene: TRBJ2-7
clone size: NA
D gene: NA
CDR3 DNA: TGTGCCAGCGGTTATACGTCCTACGAGCAGTACTTC
CDR3 protein: CASGYTSYEQYF

V gene: TRBV9
J gene: TRBJ2-1
clone size: many
D gene: TRBD2
CDR3 DNA: TGTGCCAGCAGCTCCCAGACTAGCTCAAACAATGAGCAGTTCTTC
CDR3 protein: CASSSQTSSNNEQFF

V gene: TRBV5-1
J gene: TRBJ2-3
clone size: few
D gene: NA
CDR3 DNA: TGCGCCAGCAGCTTATCGAGGGATTCTTTCACAGATACGCAGTATTTT
CDR3 protein: CASSLSRDSFTDTQYF

V gene: TRBV7-2
J gene: TRBJ2-1
clone size: NA
D gene: NA
CDR3 DNA: TGTGCCAGCAGCCCCCGACAGGCCAAATACAATGAGCAGTTCTTC
CDR3 protein: CASSPRQAKYNEQFF

V gene: TRBV4-3
J gene: TRBJ2-2
clone size: few
D gene: TRBD2
CDR3 DNA: TGCGCCAGCAGCCAAGTGCCGACTAGCGGGTTTAACACCGGGGAGCTGTTTTTT
CDR3 protein: CASSQVPTSGFNTGELFF

V gene: TRBV29-1
J gene: TRBJ1-4
clone size: NA
D gene: NA
CDR3 DNA: TGCAGCGTTGAGGGGATTGGGGATGAAAAACTGTTTTTT
CDR3 protein: CSVEGIGDEKLFF

V gene: TRBV12-3/TRBV12-4
J gene: TRBJ1-3
clone size: NA
D gene: NA
CDR3 DNA: TGTGCCAGCAGCCCGGGGCCTTCTGGAAACACCATATATTTT
CDR3 protein: CASSPGPSGNTIYF

V gene: TRBV6-5
J gene: TRBJ1-2
clone size: many
D gene: NA
CDR3 DNA: TGTGCCAGCAGTTATGGGGACGGATACTATGGCTACACCTTC
CDR3 protein: CASSYGDGYYGYTF

V gene: TRBV6-1
J gene: TRBJ2-7
clone size: many
D gene: TRBD2
CDR3 DNA: TGTGCCAGCAGGGACCGGCGGGAGTCCTACGAGCAGTACTTC
CDR3 protein: CASRDRRESYEQYF

V gene: TRBV27
J gene: TRBJ1-2
clone size: few
D gene: NA
CDR3 DNA: TGTGCAGTGGGTCAGCCCTATTATGGCTACACCTTC
CDR3 protein: CAVGQPYYGYTF

V gene: TRBV25-1
J gene: TRBJ2-3
clone size: NA
D gene: TRBD2
CDR3 DNA: TGTGCCAGCAGTGAACGCGGGAGGGCCGATACGCAGTATTTT
CDR3 protein: CASSERGRADTQYF

V gene: TRBV12-3/TRBV12-4
J gene: TRBJ2-5
clone size: NA
D gene: NA
CDR3 DNA: TGTGCCAGCGTATTTAGTCCCCGGGGGGAGACCCAGTACTTC
CDR3 protein: CASVFSPRGETQYF

V gene: TRBV7-9
J gene: TRBJ2-1
clone size: many
D gene: NA
CDR3 DNA: TGTGCCAGCAGCTTCAGTAACGATGAGCAGTTCTTC
CDR3 protein: CASSFSNDEQFF

V gene: TRBV20-1
J gene: TRBJ2-3
clone size: NA
D gene: TRBD2
CDR3 DNA: TGCAGTGCTAGAGATATTTCCAGCGGGGGCACAGATACGCAGTATTTT
CDR3 protein: CSARDISSGGTDTQYF

V gene: TRBV5-1
J gene: TRBJ1-2
clone size: few
D gene: TRBD1
CDR3 DNA: TGCGCCAGCAGCTTGGATAGGGGGCACTATGGCTACACCTTC
CDR3 protein: CASSLDRGHYGYTF

V gene: TRBV20-1
J gene: TRBJ2-1
clone size: NA
D gene: TRBD2
CDR3 DNA: TGCAGTGCTCCCGGTTGGGAGGGCCAATACAATGAGCAGTTCTTC
CDR3 protein: CSAPGWEGQYNEQFF

V gene: TRBV12-3/TRBV12-4
J gene: TRBJ2-7
clone size: many
D gene: NA
CDR3 DNA: TGTGCCAGCAGTTTCGGGGATACCTACGAGCAGTACTTC
CDR3 protein: CASSFGDTYEQYF

V gene: TRBV29-1
J gene: TRBJ2-3
clone size: once
D gene: NA
CDR3 DNA: TGCAGCGTTGTAGCCCTTCTCATAGGCACGCAGTATTTT
CDR3 protein: CSVVALLIGTQYF

V gene: TRBV7-2
J gene: TRBJ2-7
clone size: few
D gene: TRBD2
CDR3 DNA: TGTGCCAGCAGCTTATGGGCTAGCGGCCACTACGAGCAGTACTTC
CDR3 protein: CASSLWASGHYEQYF

V gene: TRBV20-1
J gene: TRBJ2-7
clone size: many
D gene: NA
CDR3 DNA: TGCAGTGCTGGGGACTCCTTTCTGGGGTACGAGCAGTACTTC
CDR3 protein: CSAGDSFLGYEQYF

V gene: TRBV28
J gene: TRBJ2-7
clone size: NA
D gene: NA
CDR3 DNA: TGTGCCCGCAGTTTAATGGGTACTGCCTCCTACGAGCAGTACTTC
CDR3 protein: CARSLMGTASYEQYF

V gene: TRBV29-1
J gene: TRBJ2-3
clone size: few
D gene: NA
CDR3 DNA: TGCAGCGTTTGGGGCTTTGAGACAGATACGCAGTATTTT
CDR3 protein: CSVWGFETDTQYF

V gene: TRBV12-3/TRBV12-4
J gene: TRBJ2-2
clone size: few
D gene: TRBD1
CDR3 DNA: TGTGCCAGCAGCCGGGACAGAGGACATGCCGGGGAGCTGTTTTTT
CDR3 protein: CASSRDRGHAGELFF

V gene: TRBV27
J gene: TRBJ2-1
clone size: few
D gene: NA
CDR3 DNA: TGTGCCAGCAGTTTATATCAGGACCTCTCCCCGTTCTTC
CDR3 protein: CASSLYQDLSPFF

V gene: TRBV5-1
J gene: TRBJ1-5
clone size: NA
D gene: TRBD1
CDR3 DNA: TGCGCCAGCAGCCCGGGATTCACAGGGGAGCCCCAGCATTTT
CDR3 protein: CASSPGFTGEPQHF

V gene: TRBV7-6
J gene: TRBJ1-1
clone size: many
D gene: NA
CDR3 DNA: TGTGCTAGCAGCTTAAAAGAGGGGAACACTGAAGCTTTCTTT
CDR3 protein: CASSLKEGNTEAFF